The 28 T cell receptor beta chains reported below all come from one sample, sequenced in a study of T cell responses to AZD1222 COVID-19 vaccine. Repertoires were generated with immunoSEQ multiplex PCR, while TCRdb's copy carries only in-frame clones and drops some. The sample carries around 79,000 clones, roughly 88% recorded once. This specimen consisted of peripheral blood, obtained on day 0 of AZD1222 vaccination. The source of these receptors is an adult in good health.

This rearrangement joins TRBV9 to TRBJ2-5; TRBD2 matches 11 bases. The V and J ends lost 3 bases and 2 bases, in that order; junction bases with no gene match: 0. Germline CDR1 SGDLS, CDR2 YYNGEE. The CDR3 contains 14 residues. In nucleotides, the CDR3 is TGTGCCAGCAGCGGACTAGCGGGGCAAGAGACCCAGTACTTC. This sequence encodes CASSGLAGQETQYF.

The CDR3 loop is CSVVRLAIYNEQFF. In DNA, the CDR3 is TGCAGCGTTGTAAGACTAGCGATTTACAATGAGCAGTTCTTC. The chain combines TRBV29-1 with TRBJ2-1; 8 positions agree with TRBD2. Germline V CDR1 and CDR2: SQVTM, ANQGSEA. After removal of 4 bases from V and 4 bases from J, the junction contained 6 bases not matched to a gene. The CDR3 spans 14 residues.

The chain carries TRBV5-1 and TRBJ2-3; 7 nucleotides match TRBD1. Germline trimming cut 1 base from V and 5 bases from J; bases unmatched to any gene: 4. Germline CDR1 SGHRS, CDR2 YFSETQ. This CDR3 contains 14 residues. The CDR3: CASSLQDRKDTQYF. CDR3 bases: TGCGCCAGCAGCTTGCAGGACAGGAAAGATACGCAGTATTTT.

The chain links TRBV6-6 to TRBJ1-1; unclear D gene. Per the germline V gene, CDR1 is MNHNY and CDR2 is SVGAGI (reference sequence). This CDR3 has 14 amino acids. The V gene lost 3 bases and the J gene lost 0 bases, with 8 bases spanning the gap. The CDR3 nucleotides read TGTGCCAGCAGTTATCCTGGAGTGAACACTGAAGCTTTCTTT. Amino acid sequence: CASSYPGVNTEAFF.

This clone was observed once. The chain couples TRBV6-5 to TRBJ1-2; maybe TRBD1 (5 bases). V lost 0 bases and J lost 4, with 15 bases in between. Germline CDR1 is MNHEY and CDR2 is SVGAGI. This CDR3 spans 16 amino acids. The CDR3: CASSYSGATTRYGYTF. Here the CDR3 DNA reads TGTGCCAGCAGTTACTCCGGGGCAACTACCCGCTATGGCTACACCTTC.

The chain has TRBV2 and TRBJ1-1; D perhaps matches TRBD1 (6 bases). This CDR3 region has 14 residues. Germline loops: CDR1 SNHLY, CDR2 FYNNEI. V dropped 0 bases and J dropped 6 bases, with 11 bases sitting between them. The CDR3 sequence is CASSEAPRQAEAFF. The CDR3 bases are TGTGCCAGCAGTGAAGCGCCTAGACAGGCTGAAGCTTTCTTT.

In DNA form, the CDR3 reads TGTGCCAGTAGTTTTGGAGCCAGGGCCACAGATACGCAGTATTTT. It translates to CASSFGARATDTQYF. V and J are TRBV19 and TRBJ2-3; the D gene is possibly TRBD1 (5 bases). CDR1 LNHDA and CDR2 SQIVND come from the germline V gene (reference sequence). With 5 bases removed from V and 2 bases from J, the gap between germline ends came to 14 bases. The CDR3 totals 15 residues.

This chain links TRBV27 with TRBJ2-7; 8 bases fit TRBD1. The J segment lost 5 bases and the V segment lost 2 bases, leaving 8 bases of the junction unmatched. Per germline, CDR1 MNHEY and CDR2 SMNVEV (reference sequence). CDR3 length: 15 amino acids. As DNA, the CDR3 is TGTGCCAGCAGTTTAGGGACAGGAGGTTGGGACGAGCAGTACTTC. It yields the protein CASSLGTGGWDEQYF.

This sequence joins TRBV11-2 and TRBJ2-5, with unresolved D. CDR1 and CDR2 (germline): SGHAT, FQNNGV. V dropped 2 bases and J dropped 3 bases, with 4 bases sitting between them. The CDR3 runs 12 residues. CDR3 residues: CASSLSKETQYF. CDR3 bases: TGTGCCAGCAGCTTATCTAAAGAGACCCAGTACTTC.

The rearrangement uses TRBV7-2 and TRBJ2-7; tentatively, D is TRBD2 (6 bases). V lost 3 bases, J lost 2 bases, and 14 bases lay in between. CDR1 and CDR2 (germline): SGHTA, FQGNSA. The CDR3 contains 15 residues. The CDR3 nucleotides read TGTGCCAGCAGCTTTTTCGGCCGGGAGACCTACGAGCAGTACTTC. Its protein is CASSFFGRETYEQYF.

This clone was seen only once. Other DNA sequences of this sample code for an identical CDR3. J is TRBJ2-7 and V is TRBV30; TRBD2 is a possible D gene (5 bases). The length of the CDR3 is 12 residues. V was cut by 0 bases and J by 6 bases, with 9 bases left in between. Germline V gene data show CDR1 as GTSNPN and CDR2 as SVGIG (reference sequence). The CDR3 sequence: CAWSVRRGEQYF. The DNA for the CDR3 is TGTGCCTGGAGTGTACGACGGGGCGAGCAGTACTTC. Filled out from reference TRBV30 and TRBJ2-7, the complete variable domain reads SQTIHQWPATLVQPVGSPLSLECTVEGTSNPNLYWYRQAAGRGLQLLFYSVGIGQISSEVPQNLSASRPQDRQFILSSKKLLLSDSGFYLCAWSVRRGEQYFGPGTRLTVT.

The genes are TRBV19 and TRBJ1-1; 7 positions match TRBD1. The CDR3 is 14 amino acids. From germline, CDR1 is LNHDA and CDR2 SQIVND (reference sequence). After removal of 8 bases from V and 4 bases from J, the junction contained 10 bases not matched to a gene. CDR3 sequence: CASAPTGPGTEAFF. CDR3 nucleotides: TGTGCCAGTGCCCCGACAGGGCCTGGCACTGAAGCTTTCTTT.

Only a few counts were recorded for this clone. The V and J genes are TRBV29-1 and TRBJ2-7, with 9 bases matching TRBD1. CDR3 length: 15 amino acids. The germline V gene encodes CDR1 SQVTM and CDR2 ANQGSEA. Trimming at V came to 3 bases and at J to 6 bases, leaving 12 bases not matched to a gene. The CDR3 reads CSVDSGTGSAREQYF. The DNA of the CDR3 is TGCAGCGTTGATTCCGGGACAGGGTCGGCTCGCGAGCAGTACTTC.

The chain uses TRBV3-1 (or the pseudogene TRBV3-2) and TRBJ1-1; 7 nucleotides agree with TRBD1. The CDR3 length is 12 residues. Germline V gives CDR1 LGHDT, CDR2 YNNKEL (reference sequence). With V trimmed by 3 bases and J by 8 bases, 3 bases remained unmatched. CDR3 sequence (DNA): TGTGCCAGCAGCCATTGGACAGGAGAAGCTTTCTTT. It yields the protein CASSHWTGEAFF.

J is TRBJ1-3 and V is TRBV20-1, with D possibly TRBD1 on 5 matching bases. V was clipped by 3 bases and J by 0 bases, with 18 bases between them. CDR1 is DFQATT, CDR2 SNEGSKA, per germline (reference sequence). CDR3 length equals 17 residues. In DNA form, the CDR3 reads TGCAGTGCTAGTGTAGCGCAGGGCACAATCTCTGGAAACACCATATATTTT. It yields the protein CSASVAQGTISGNTIYF.

The J gene is TRBJ2-2, the V gene TRBV7-3, with 9 nucleotides matching TRBD2. Germline CDR1 and CDR2: SGHTA and FQGTGA. V dropped 4 bases and J dropped 6; count of bases not matched to a gene: 15. This CDR3 spans 18 amino acids. The CDR3 spells CASSSTPVGGGASGELFF. CDR3 nucleotide sequence: TGTGCCAGCAGCTCGACCCCCGTAGGCGGGGGGGCGTCCGGGGAGCTGTTTTTT. The whole variable domain, remainder taken from reference TRBV7-3 and TRBJ2-2, is GAGVSQTPSNKVTEKGKYVELRCDPISGHTALYWYRQSLGQGPEFLIYFQGTGAADDSGLPNDRFFAVRPEGSVSTLKIQRTERGDSAVYLCASSSTPVGGGASGELFFGEGSRLTVL.

The V call is TRBV28, the J call TRBJ2-7; 10 nucleotides line up with TRBD1. Germline V gene sequence: CDR1 MDHEN, CDR2 SYDVKM. The CDR3 contains 16 residues. With V trimmed by 5 bases and J by 7 bases, 14 bases remained unmatched. CDR3 sequence reads: CASSKPGTGALGEQYF. CDR3 DNA sequence: TGTGCCAGCAGTAAACCCGGGACAGGGGCTTTGGGAGAGCAGTACTTC.

The chain combines TRBV13 with TRBJ2-7; tentative D call: TRBD1 (5 bases). V lost 5 bases, J lost 5 bases, and 13 bases lay in between. The CDR3 has 13 amino acids. Germline assignment: CDR1 PRHDT and CDR2 FYEKMQ (reference sequence). In nucleotides, the CDR3 is TGTGCCAGCAGCCTACAGGATCCCAACGAGCAGTACTTC. Protein: CASSLQDPNEQYF.

The genes are TRBV6-5 and TRBJ1-2, with D possibly being TRBD1 (6 bases). The length of the CDR3 is 14 residues. The germline V and J ends were trimmed by 5 bases and 7 bases, with 17 bases remaining between them. The germline V gene has CDR1 MNHEY and CDR2 SVGAGI. In DNA, the CDR3 is TGTGCCAGCAGTCTTGCAGGGGAGATGGTTGGCTACACCTTC. Translated, it gives CASSLAGEMVGYTF.

This rearrangement joins TRBV5-1 to TRBJ2-7; D gene unclear. This CDR3 region has 14 residues. CDR1 is SGHRS and CDR2 is YFSETQ in the germline V gene. V was clipped by 0 bases and J by 0 bases, with 7 bases between them. The CDR3 bases are TGCGCCAGCAGCTTGGAGCAGGTCTCCTACGAGCAGTACTTC. This translates into CASSLEQVSYEQYF.

The chain couples TRBV6-2 or TRBV6-3 to TRBJ1-3; D is undetermined. Germline CDR1 is MNHEY and CDR2 is SVGEGT. The CDR3 consists of 15 residues. With 6 bases removed from V and 4 bases from J, the gap between germline ends came to 16 bases. CDR3 region: CASSSDGRSGNTIYF. The DNA of the CDR3 is TGTGCCAGCAGCTCGGACGGTCGAAGCGGAAACACCATATATTTT.

This clone turned up a few times. CDR3 DNA: TGTGCCAGCAGTTACTCAGGGGGCGATAATTCACCCCTCCACTTT. This translates into CASSYSGGDNSPLHF. The chain has TRBV6-2 or TRBV6-3 and TRBJ1-6, with 7 bases matching TRBD1. The ends lost 0 bases at V and 5 bases at J; junction bases unmatched: 1. CDR3 length: 15 amino acids. Germline values: CDR1 MNHEY, CDR2 SVGEGT.

V and J are TRBV4-2 and TRBJ1-1; D not certain. Trimming took off 4 bases at V and 0 bases at J, with 3 bases between the two ends. The germline V gene encodes CDR1 LGHNA and CDR2 YNFKEQ. The CDR3 contains 12 residues. The CDR3, as DNA: TGTGCCAGCAGCCGATTGAACACTGAAGCTTTCTTT. It codes for CASSRLNTEAFF.

The rearrangement joins TRBV6-5 to TRBJ1-1, with D maybe TRBD1 (5 bases). Germline values: CDR1 MNHEY, CDR2 SVGAGI. The CDR3 totals 14 residues. The V end was cut by 6 bases, the J end by 1 base, with 12 bases between. The DNA of the CDR3 is TGTGCCAGCAGGGGGGTGGGAGGGAACACTGAAGCTTTCTTT. Its translation: CASRGVGGNTEAFF.

The chain uses TRBV7-9 and TRBJ2-5; the D is unclear. Trimming left V 5 bases short and J 2 bases short, with 9 bases between. The germline CDR1 and CDR2 sequences are SEHNR and FQNEAQ (reference sequence). The CDR3 runs 13 residues. In nucleotides, the CDR3 is TGTGCCAGCAGCCCCGACGCACAAGAGACCCAGTACTTC. Its translation is CASSPDAQETQYF.

The chain recombines TRBV7-6 with TRBJ1-6; D is uncertain. Trimming cost V 5 bases and J 5 bases, with 13 bases left between them. CDR3 size: 15 residues. Per germline, CDR1 SGHVS and CDR2 FNYEAQ. Here the CDR3 reads CASSARQADNSPLHF. CDR3 nucleotide sequence: TGTGCCAGCAGCGCTCGCCAGGCCGATAATTCACCCCTCCACTTT.

The chain links TRBV19 to TRBJ1-3; no definite D call. Between the trimmed V and J ends, which lost 5 bases and 0 bases, there was a span of 17 bases. Germline V gene data show CDR1 as LNHDA and CDR2 as SQIVND (reference sequence). CDR3 size: 17 residues. CDR3 bases: TGTGCCAGTAGTCCGGACGCCCGCTTAAGCTCTGGAAACACCATATATTTT. This translates into CASSPDARLSSGNTIYF.

The chain combines TRBV30 with TRBJ2-2, with TRBD2 matching over 7 bases. Per the germline V gene, CDR1 is GTSNPN and CDR2 is SVGIG (reference sequence). The ends lost 3 bases at V and 6 bases at J; junction bases unmatched: 7. The CDR3 sequence is 14 residues long. CDR3 DNA sequence: TGTGCCTGGAGACAAACCGCGGGGGCCGGGGAGCTGTTTTTT. Translating it yields CAWRQTAGAGELFF.